This TCR beta chain was observed in a study of T cell responses to AZD1222 COVID-19 vaccine. Findings of the study overall: After the peak T cell response, and only then, were repertoires sampled.

This clone was picked up a small number of times. Its antigen remains unidentified. TCRdb's copy holds only in-frame clones and misses some; the assay was immunoSEQ multiplex PCR. Of about 160,000 clones in the sample, 91% are singletons; the top ten hold about 4%. Trimming removed 4 bases from V and 3 bases from J, with 4 bases in between. Germline V gene data show CDR1 as SGDLS and CDR2 as YYNGEE. The CDR3 runs 11 residues. Second doses that came at about 4 or about 12 weeks were put together. Material: peripheral blood, obtained 28 days after the second AZD1222 dose. The source of this sequence is an adult who received the AZD1222 COVID-19 vaccine. V is TRBV9 and J is TRBJ1-1, with D unclear. The CDR3 spells CASSPHTEAFF. In DNA form, the CDR3 reads TGTGCCAGCAGCCCCCACACTGAAGCTTTCTTT. Combining the CDR3 with reference TRBV9 and TRBJ1-1 gives the whole variable domain DSGVTQTPKHLITATGQRVTLRCSPRSGDLSVYWYQQSLDQGLQFLIQYYNGEERAKGNILERFSAQQFPDLHSELNLSSLELGDSALYFCASSPHTEAFFGQGTRLTVV.